This TCR beta chain is from a study of T cells in Graves' hyperthyroidism and ophthalmopathy. For the study at large: Sampling of peripheral blood happened at initial diagnosis, prior to any treatment. Study findings and constraints: Researchers found most expanded thyroid clonotypes above 0.001 in blood as well.

Exclusion followed for patients with uncontrolled infection, other autoimmune disease, pregnancy or lactation. Diagnostic assessment was based on clinical symptoms, serum thyroxine and TRAb, thyroid ultrasound and orbital computed tomography. Authors of the study amplified TCR beta CDR3 regions from RNA transcripts. In the first-round RT-PCR of the TCR CDR3, the HTBI primer set was used. TCRdb re-analysed the multiplex PCR reads in MiXCR, keeping a single row per CDR3 protein. Among 300,000 to 450,000 distinct CDR3 sequences listed, roughly 14% were seen once. The CDR3 runs 15 residues. Germline V gives CDR1 LGHDT, CDR2 YNNKEL (reference sequence). Turning to this clonotype: Its antigen is unidentified. One base away lies a much larger clone, so this may be a sequencing read error.

The chain joins TRBV3-1 to TRBJ2-5; 7 bases agree with TRBD2. The source of this sequence is a young woman with Graves' hyperthyroidism that later progressed to Graves' ophthalmopathy. Input material: blood. CDR3: CASSEGPGGGEAQYF. CDR3 DNA sequence: TGTGCCAGCAGCGAGGGGCCGGGGGGAGGAGAGGCCCAGTACTTC.